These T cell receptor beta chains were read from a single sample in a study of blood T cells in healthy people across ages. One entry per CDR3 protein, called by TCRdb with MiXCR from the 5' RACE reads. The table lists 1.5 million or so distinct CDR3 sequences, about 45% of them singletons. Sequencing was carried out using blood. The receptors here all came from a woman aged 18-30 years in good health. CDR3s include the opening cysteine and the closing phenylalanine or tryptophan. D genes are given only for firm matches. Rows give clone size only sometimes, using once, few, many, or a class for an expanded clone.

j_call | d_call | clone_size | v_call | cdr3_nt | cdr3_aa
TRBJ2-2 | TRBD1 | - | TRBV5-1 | TGCGCCAGCAGCCAGGCGGGACAGGGGAACACCGGGGAGCTGTTTTTT | CASSQAGQGNTGELFF
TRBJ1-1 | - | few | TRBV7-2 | TGTGCCAGCAGCGAGACAGGAGTCGAAGCTTTCTTT | CASSETGVEAFF
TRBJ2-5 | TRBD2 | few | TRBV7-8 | TGTGCCAGCAGCTTACCCGGGACTAGCCGGAACAATGAGCAGTACTTC | CASSLPGTSRNNEQYF
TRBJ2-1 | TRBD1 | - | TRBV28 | TGTGCCAGCGATGACAGGGGACCCAATTCCTTGTACAATGAGCAGTTCTTC | CASDDRGPNSLYNEQFF
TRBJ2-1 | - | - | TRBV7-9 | TGTGCCAGCAGCAACATGGAGAATGAGCAGTTCTTC | CASSNMENEQFF
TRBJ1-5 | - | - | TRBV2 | TGTGCCAGCAGTGAAGTCTCGGCCTATAGCAATCAGCCCCAGCATTTT | CASSEVSAYSNQPQHF
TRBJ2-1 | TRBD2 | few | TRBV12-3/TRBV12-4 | TGTGCCAGCAGAGGACTAGCGGGAGTACACAATGAGCAGTTCTTC | CASRGLAGVHNEQFF
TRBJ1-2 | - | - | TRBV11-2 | TGTGCCAGCAGCATTTCAGGGGCGAATGGCTACACCTTC | CASSISGANGYTF
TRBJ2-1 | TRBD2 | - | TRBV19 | TGTGCCAGTAGTCCCCTCATCGGGAGGGGCAATGAGCAGTTCTTC | CASSPLIGRGNEQFF
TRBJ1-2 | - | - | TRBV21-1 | TGTGCCAGCAGCAAAACCGTGCAAAACTATGGCTACACCTTC | CASSKTVQNYGYTF
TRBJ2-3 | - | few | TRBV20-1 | TGCAGTGCTAGAGGTTGGGATACGCAGTATTTT | CSARGWDTQYF
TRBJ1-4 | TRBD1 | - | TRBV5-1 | TGCGCCAGCAGCCCCAACCCGGGACAGTCTAATGAAAAACTGTTTTTT | CASSPNPGQSNEKLFF
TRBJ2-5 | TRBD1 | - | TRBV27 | TGTGCCAGCAGTGCCACCGGGACAGGGGAGACCCAGTACTTC | CASSATGTGETQYF
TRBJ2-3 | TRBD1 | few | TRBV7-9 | TGTGCCAGCAGCGCGACAGGGGGGGGCACAGATACGCAGTATTTT | CASSATGGGTDTQYF
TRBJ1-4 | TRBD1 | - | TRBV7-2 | TGTGCCAGCAGCCCGCCCGGACAGGGGGGAAAACTGTTTTTT | CASSPPGQGGKLFF
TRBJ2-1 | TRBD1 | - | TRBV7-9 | TGTGCCAGCAGCTTAGTGGGACAGGGAATCCATGAGCAGTTCTTC | CASSLVGQGIHEQFF
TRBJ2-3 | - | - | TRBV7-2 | TGTGCCAGCAGTCTGGCGGGGTCGCGTGGCACAGATACGCAGTATTTT | CASSLAGSRGTDTQYF
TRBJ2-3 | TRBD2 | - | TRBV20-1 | TGCAGTGCCAAGGATCCGCGGGGGGGCAGTACGCAGTATTTT | CSAKDPRGGSTQYF
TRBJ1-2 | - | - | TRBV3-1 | TGTGCCAGCAGCGGGAGAAACTATGGCTACATCTTC | CASSGRNYGYIF
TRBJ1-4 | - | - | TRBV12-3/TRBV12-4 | TGTGCCAGCACTCCCCGGGCCAAAAATGAAAAACTGTTTTTT | CASTPRAKNEKLFF
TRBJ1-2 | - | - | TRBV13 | TGTGCCAGCAGCTTAGGCATCCCAGCCCGTGGCTACACCTTC | CASSLGIPARGYTF
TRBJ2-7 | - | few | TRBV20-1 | TGCAGTGCTAGGGACGCCCGACTTATCTACGAGCAGTACTTC | CSARDARLIYEQYF
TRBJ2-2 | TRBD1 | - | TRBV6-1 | TGTGCCAGCAGTCGGGACAGGACCGGGGAGCTGTTTTTT | CASSRDRTGELFF
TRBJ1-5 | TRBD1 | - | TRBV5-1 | TGCGCCAGCAGCGACGGACAGGGAACTCAGCCCCAGCATTTT | CASSDGQGTQPQHF
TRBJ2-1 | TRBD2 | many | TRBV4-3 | TGCGCCAGCAGCCAAGCCTGGACTAGCGGCTACAATGAGCAGTTCTTC | CASSQAWTSGYNEQFF
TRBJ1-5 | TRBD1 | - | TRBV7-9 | TGTGCCAGCAGCTTAGTCCGGGACAGGGAGGATCAGCCCCAGCATTTT | CASSLVRDREDQPQHF
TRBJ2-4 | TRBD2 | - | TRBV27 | TGTGCCAGCAGAGGCGGGAGTACCAAAAACATTCAGTACTTC | CASRGGSTKNIQYF
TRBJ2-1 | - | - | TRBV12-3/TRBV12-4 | TGTGCCAGCAGTTTATTCGACAGGTACAATGAGCAGTTCTTC | CASSLFDRYNEQFF
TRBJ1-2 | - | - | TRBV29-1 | TGCAGCGTTGAATCCGGGGGCCCAAACTATGGCTACACCTTC | CSVESGGPNYGYTF
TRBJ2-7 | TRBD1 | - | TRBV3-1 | TGTGCCAGCAGCCAAGAACCGAGACAGGGCTCCTACGAGCAGTACTTC | CASSQEPRQGSYEQYF
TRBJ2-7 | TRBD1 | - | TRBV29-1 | TGCAGCGTTGATCAGGGGGCGGCCGAGCAGTACTTC | CSVDQGAAEQYF
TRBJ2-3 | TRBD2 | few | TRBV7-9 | TGTGCCAGCAGCCTCAAGACTGGCGGGGGGCTAAGAGATACGCAGTATTTT | CASSLKTGGGLRDTQYF
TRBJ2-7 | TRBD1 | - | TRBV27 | TGTGCCAGCAGTCCCGCCGGGACAGGGGCTTACGAGCAGTACTTC | CASSPAGTGAYEQYF
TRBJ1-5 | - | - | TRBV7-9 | TGTGCCAGCAGCTTAGCGCTCGAGGGATATAGCAATCAGCCCCAGCATTTT | CASSLALEGYSNQPQHF
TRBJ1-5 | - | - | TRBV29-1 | TGCAGCGGCAAACCCGGGCACTTAAATTTCAATCAGCCCCAGCATTTT | CSGKPGHLNFNQPQHF
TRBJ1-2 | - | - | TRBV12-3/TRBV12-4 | TGTGCCAGCAGTTTTACGGGACGGGCCTATGGCTACACCTTC | CASSFTGRAYGYTF
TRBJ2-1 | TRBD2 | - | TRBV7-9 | TGTGCCAGCAGCTTAGGTCCCGGGACTAGCGGGGGGGCCTACAATGAGCAGTTCTTC | CASSLGPGTSGGAYNEQFF
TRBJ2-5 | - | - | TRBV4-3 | TGCGCCAGCAGCCAAGACCGGGGTAGCGATGAGACCCAGTACTTC | CASSQDRGSDETQYF
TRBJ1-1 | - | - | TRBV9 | TGTGCCAGCAGCCCGTACCAGGGCACTGAAGCTTTCTTT | CASSPYQGTEAFF
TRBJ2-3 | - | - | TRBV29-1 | TGCAGCGTAGGACAGCGGGGCACAGATACGCAGTATTTT | CSVGQRGTDTQYF
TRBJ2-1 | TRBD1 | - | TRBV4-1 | TGCGCCAGCAGCCAAGCCGCCTGGGACAGCCAGTTCTTC | CASSQAAWDSQFF
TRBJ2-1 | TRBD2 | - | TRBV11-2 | TGTGCCAGCAGCTTGCTAGCGGGGGCTGCCTACAATGAGCAGTTCTTC | CASSLLAGAAYNEQFF
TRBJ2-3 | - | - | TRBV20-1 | TGCAGTGCTAGAAGTGGGATTAGCACAGATACGCAGTATTTT | CSARSGISTDTQYF
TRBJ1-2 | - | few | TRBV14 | TGTGCCAGCAGCCAGGCAGGGGTTTCTTACTATGGCTACACCTTC | CASSQAGVSYYGYTF
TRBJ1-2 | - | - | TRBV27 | TGTGCCAGCAAAGGGGCCAACTATGGCTACACCTTC | CASKGANYGYTF
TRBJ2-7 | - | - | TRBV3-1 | TGTGCCAGCAGCCTCACCGAAGGGCCCTACGAGCAGTACTTC | CASSLTEGPYEQYF
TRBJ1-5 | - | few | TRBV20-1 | TGCAGTGCTAATCCCGGGGCTGGCAATCAGCCCCAGCATTTT | CSANPGAGNQPQHF
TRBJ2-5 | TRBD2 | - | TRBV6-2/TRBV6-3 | TGTGCCAGCAGCTCACCTGGGACTAGCGGCTGGGAGACCCAGTACTTC | CASSSPGTSGWETQYF
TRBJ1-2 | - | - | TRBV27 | TGTGCCAGCAGTTTCAAAGGAGGCGGTTATGGCTACACCTTC | CASSFKGGGYGYTF
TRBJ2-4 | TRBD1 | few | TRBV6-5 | TGTGCCAGCAGTTCTGGGACAGGGCTAGCCAAAAACATTCAGTACTTC | CASSSGTGLAKNIQYF
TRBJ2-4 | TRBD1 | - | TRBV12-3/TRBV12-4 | TGTGCCAGCAGTGGAATCCGGGACAGGGTGGCCAAAAACATTCAGTACTTC | CASSGIRDRVAKNIQYF
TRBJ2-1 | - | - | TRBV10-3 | TGTGCCATCCGAAAGTACAATGAGCAGTTCTTC | CAIRKYNEQFF
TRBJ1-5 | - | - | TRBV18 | TGTGCCAGCTCACCGGACCGAAAGGGGTTGGGTCAGCCCCAGCATTTT | CASSPDRKGLGQPQHF
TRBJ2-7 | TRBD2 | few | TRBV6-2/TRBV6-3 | TGTGCCAGCAGTTACTCGATGCTAGCGGAGTACAATGAGCAGTACTTC | CASSYSMLAEYNEQYF
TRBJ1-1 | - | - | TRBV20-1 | TGCAGTGCTAGCATTCGTGCTGAAGCTTTCTTT | CSASIRAEAFF
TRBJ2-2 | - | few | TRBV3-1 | TGTGCCAGCAGCCAACGGCACCTCAACACCGGGGAGCTGTTTTTT | CASSQRHLNTGELFF
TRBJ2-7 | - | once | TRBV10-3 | TGTGCCATCAGCCCCGTAACCTACGAGCAGTACTTC | CAISPVTYEQYF
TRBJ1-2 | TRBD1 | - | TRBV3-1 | TGTGCCAGCAGCCAAGAGGGGACAGGGGGCCATGGCTACACCTTC | CASSQEGTGGHGYTF
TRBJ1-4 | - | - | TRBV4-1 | TGCGCCAGCAGCCAAATTGGGGTCGGGGGGGCCGGCAGAGAAAAACTGTTTTTT | CASSQIGVGGAGREKLFF
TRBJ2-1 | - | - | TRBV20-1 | TGCAGTGCTAACGATCTAGGTAATGAGCAGTTCTTC | CSANDLGNEQFF